A selection of T cell receptor beta chains follows, all from one sample in a study of blood T cell repertoires in COVID-19. The repertoire was sequenced with immunoSEQ multiplex PCR; TCRdb's copy has only in-frame clones and lacks some. The data hold 490,000 or so clones, with roughly 90% observed a single time. The source material was PBMCs or T cells enriched from blood (not recorded which). The origin of the receptors is a woman aged 40 to 50 who had recovered from COVID-19. Each CDR3 is given with its conserved first and last residue. Each record gives: J gene, D gene, V gene, clone size, CDR3 DNA, CDR3 protein. D genes are given only for firm matches. Where a row states a size, it is once, few, many or the class of an expanded clone; other rows omit it.

J gene: TRBJ1-2
D gene: -
V gene: TRBV7-8
clone size: once
CDR3 DNA: TGTGCCAGCAGCCCTGGACGGGATTCTAACTATGGCTACACCTTC
CDR3 protein: CASSPGRDSNYGYTF

J gene: TRBJ1-1
D gene: -
V gene: TRBV19
clone size: -
CDR3 DNA: TGTGCCAGTAGTGTGGACAGAGACACTGAAGCTTTCTTT
CDR3 protein: CASSVDRDTEAFF

J gene: TRBJ2-1
D gene: -
V gene: TRBV10-3
clone size: -
CDR3 DNA: TGTGCCATCAGTGGGGGGACAAGGGGGACCTCCTACAATGAGCAGTTCTTC
CDR3 protein: CAISGGTRGTSYNEQFF

J gene: TRBJ2-2
D gene: -
V gene: TRBV6-5
clone size: -
CDR3 DNA: TGTGCCAGCAGTTATGCCTCCTACGGGGAGCTGTTTTTT
CDR3 protein: CASSYASYGELFF

J gene: TRBJ1-3
D gene: -
V gene: TRBV5-1
clone size: -
CDR3 DNA: TGCGCCAGCAGCTTGGACACCCCTGGAAACACCATATATTTT
CDR3 protein: CASSLDTPGNTIYF

J gene: TRBJ2-7
D gene: TRBD1
V gene: TRBV5-8
clone size: once
CDR3 DNA: TGTGCCAGCAGCTCACCGGGACAGGGGGCTTTCAACGAGCAGTACTTC
CDR3 protein: CASSSPGQGAFNEQYF

J gene: TRBJ2-5
D gene: TRBD1
V gene: TRBV6-5
clone size: once
CDR3 DNA: TGTGCCAGCACCCACGCCGGGACAGGGCGGGAGACCCAGTACTTC
CDR3 protein: CASTHAGTGRETQYF

J gene: TRBJ1-2
D gene: -
V gene: TRBV29-1
clone size: -
CDR3 DNA: TGCAGCGTTGATTCCCTCAGGGAGGGAGAGTATGGCTACACCTTC
CDR3 protein: CSVDSLREGEYGYTF

J gene: TRBJ1-5
D gene: TRBD1
V gene: TRBV27
clone size: -
CDR3 DNA: TGTGCCAGCAGTTTATCTAACAGGGGGCTCAATCAGCCCCAGCATTTT
CDR3 protein: CASSLSNRGLNQPQHF

J gene: TRBJ2-1
D gene: -
V gene: TRBV12-5
clone size: -
CDR3 DNA: TGTGCTAGTGGTTTTAGCGATGAGCAGTTCTTC
CDR3 protein: CASGFSDEQFF

J gene: TRBJ2-7
D gene: TRBD1
V gene: TRBV13
clone size: -
CDR3 DNA: TGTGCCAGCAGCCAACTACAGGGGGCACTGTACTTC
CDR3 protein: CASSQLQGALYF

J gene: TRBJ2-4
D gene: TRBD2
V gene: TRBV12-3/TRBV12-4
clone size: -
CDR3 DNA: TGTGCCAGCAGTGCTAGCGGGAAGGACATTCAGTACTTC
CDR3 protein: CASSASGKDIQYF

J gene: TRBJ2-2
D gene: TRBD2
V gene: TRBV5-1
clone size: -
CDR3 DNA: TGCGCCAGCAGCGGACTAGCGGGAGGGGGCACCGGGGAGCTGTTTTTT
CDR3 protein: CASSGLAGGGTGELFF

J gene: TRBJ1-1
D gene: TRBD1
V gene: TRBV3-1/TRBV3-2
clone size: once
CDR3 DNA: TGTGCCAGCAGCCAAGTGACAGGGGATACTGAAGCTTTCTTT
CDR3 protein: CASSQVTGDTEAFF

J gene: TRBJ2-1
D gene: TRBD2
V gene: TRBV6-4
clone size: once
CDR3 DNA: TGTGCCAGCAGACCGGGACTAGCGGACAATGAGCAGTTCTTC
CDR3 protein: CASRPGLADNEQFF

J gene: TRBJ1-6
D gene: -
V gene: TRBV19
clone size: -
CDR3 DNA: TGTGCCAGTAGTAAAGTAAGGGGCAGCAATTCACCCCTCCACTTT
CDR3 protein: CASSKVRGSNSPLHF

J gene: TRBJ1-3
D gene: -
V gene: TRBV7-8
clone size: -
CDR3 DNA: TGTGCCAGCAGCTTATTGGGCCATACTGGAAACACCATATATTTT
CDR3 protein: CASSLLGHTGNTIYF

J gene: TRBJ1-6
D gene: -
V gene: TRBV6-6
clone size: -
CDR3 DNA: TGTGCCAGCAGTCGAGGACAGCTAATCTCCTATAATTCACCCCTCCACTTT
CDR3 protein: CASSRGQLISYNSPLHF

J gene: TRBJ2-2
D gene: -
V gene: TRBV5-1
clone size: -
CDR3 DNA: TGCGCCAGCAGCTTGGACAGGACGGGGGCCGGGGAGCTGTTTTTT
CDR3 protein: CASSLDRTGAGELFF

J gene: TRBJ2-7
D gene: TRBD2
V gene: TRBV11-1
clone size: -
CDR3 DNA: TGTGCCAGCAGCTTTCCGGAGGGGAGGGTCGAGCAGTACTTC
CDR3 protein: CASSFPEGRVEQYF

J gene: TRBJ2-1
D gene: -
V gene: TRBV27
clone size: -
CDR3 DNA: TGTGCCAGCAGTTTGGGGCCGATAACTGGGTACAATGAGCAGTTCTTC
CDR3 protein: CASSLGPITGYNEQFF

J gene: TRBJ2-1
D gene: -
V gene: TRBV6-1
clone size: -
CDR3 DNA: TGTGCCAGCAGTGATCGGGGGTGGAACAATGAGCAGTTCTTC
CDR3 protein: CASSDRGWNNEQFF

J gene: TRBJ2-5
D gene: TRBD2
V gene: TRBV5-1
clone size: -
CDR3 DNA: TGCGCCAGCAGAGGTGGGAGGGCCGTGGAGACCCAGTACTTC
CDR3 protein: CASRGGRAVETQYF

J gene: TRBJ1-5
D gene: -
V gene: TRBV10-3
clone size: -
CDR3 DNA: TGTGCCATCAGAGCTTCGGACGGGGATAGCAATCAGCCCCAGCATTTT
CDR3 protein: CAIRASDGDSNQPQHF

J gene: TRBJ1-5
D gene: TRBD1
V gene: TRBV6-2/TRBV6-3
clone size: -
CDR3 DNA: TGTGCCAGCAGCCGAGGACAGGGACCTTATAGCAATCAGCCCCAGCATTTT
CDR3 protein: CASSRGQGPYSNQPQHF

J gene: TRBJ1-2
D gene: -
V gene: TRBV4-2
clone size: once
CDR3 DNA: TGTGCCAGCAGCCGGAACAAAGAGGACTCCTATGGCTACACCTTC
CDR3 protein: CASSRNKEDSYGYTF

J gene: TRBJ2-2
D gene: TRBD1
V gene: TRBV10-1
clone size: -
CDR3 DNA: TGCGCCAGCAGACAGGGGCCAAACACCGGGGAGCTGTTTTTT
CDR3 protein: CASRQGPNTGELFF

J gene: TRBJ1-1
D gene: -
V gene: TRBV12-3/TRBV12-4
clone size: few
CDR3 DNA: TGTGCCAGCAGTTTCACAGGGAACACTGAAGCTTTCTTT
CDR3 protein: CASSFTGNTEAFF

J gene: TRBJ1-5
D gene: TRBD1
V gene: TRBV2
clone size: -
CDR3 DNA: TGTGCCAGCAGTGAAGCCAGGGGGATCAATCAGCCCCAGCATTTT
CDR3 protein: CASSEARGINQPQHF

J gene: TRBJ2-2
D gene: TRBD2
V gene: TRBV4-1
clone size: -
CDR3 DNA: TGCGCCAGCAGCCTCAGGACTAGCGGGAGGGCGAACACCGGGGAGCTGTTTTTT
CDR3 protein: CASSLRTSGRANTGELFF

J gene: TRBJ2-7
D gene: TRBD2
V gene: TRBV9
clone size: -
CDR3 DNA: TGTGCCAGCAGTCGACTAGCGGGAGGGTTAATCTACGAGCAGTACTTC
CDR3 protein: CASSRLAGGLIYEQYF

J gene: TRBJ2-7
D gene: TRBD1
V gene: TRBV19
clone size: few
CDR3 DNA: TGTGCCAGTAGAGACAGGGCCTCCTACGAGCAGTACTTC
CDR3 protein: CASRDRASYEQYF

J gene: TRBJ2-1
D gene: TRBD2
V gene: TRBV5-6
clone size: -
CDR3 DNA: TGTGCCAGCAGCTACCCTGGGAGGGCCAACAATGAGCAGTTCTTC
CDR3 protein: CASSYPGRANNEQFF

J gene: TRBJ2-7
D gene: TRBD2
V gene: TRBV7-9
clone size: -
CDR3 DNA: TGTGCCAGCAGCTTCCCGAAGAGCGGGAGCTCCTACGAGCAGTACTTC
CDR3 protein: CASSFPKSGSSYEQYF

J gene: TRBJ2-2
D gene: -
V gene: TRBV5-5
clone size: -
CDR3 DNA: TGTGCCAGCAGTATCGACAGGCCCACCGGGGAGCTGTTTTTT
CDR3 protein: CASSIDRPTGELFF

J gene: TRBJ1-1
D gene: -
V gene: TRBV27
clone size: -
CDR3 DNA: TGTGCCAGCACCCCCCGCCCGGGGAACACTGAAGCTTTCTTT
CDR3 protein: CASTPRPGNTEAFF

J gene: TRBJ1-1
D gene: -
V gene: TRBV30
clone size: -
CDR3 DNA: TGTGCCTGGAGCGGTACTGGGGGGACTGAAGCTTTCTTT
CDR3 protein: CAWSGTGGTEAFF

J gene: TRBJ2-5
D gene: TRBD2
V gene: TRBV5-6
clone size: -
CDR3 DNA: TGTGCCAGCAGCTGGGGGGGTACTAGCGGGCAAGAGACCCAGTACTTC
CDR3 protein: CASSWGGTSGQETQYF

J gene: TRBJ1-2
D gene: -
V gene: TRBV12-3/TRBV12-4
clone size: -
CDR3 DNA: TGTGCCAGCAGTGTAGACAGTTATGGCTACACCTTC
CDR3 protein: CASSVDSYGYTF

J gene: TRBJ2-1
D gene: TRBD2
V gene: TRBV6-6
clone size: -
CDR3 DNA: TGTGCCAGCAGTATAGCGGGACCGGAATACAATGAGCAGTTCTTC
CDR3 protein: CASSIAGPEYNEQFF

J gene: TRBJ2-5
D gene: TRBD2
V gene: TRBV5-4
clone size: -
CDR3 DNA: TGTGCCTGCCAAACGGGAGGTCAGACCCAGTACTTC
CDR3 protein: CACQTGGQTQYF

J gene: TRBJ2-1
D gene: -
V gene: TRBV5-1
clone size: -
CDR3 DNA: TGCGCCAGCAGTAGGAGTTCTGGCGATGGAGGTAATGAGCAGTTCTTC
CDR3 protein: CASSRSSGDGGNEQFF

J gene: TRBJ2-1
D gene: TRBD2
V gene: TRBV11-3
clone size: -
CDR3 DNA: TGTGCCAGCAGCTCTCAACCCGGGACTAGCGGGAACAATGAGCAGTTCTTC
CDR3 protein: CASSSQPGTSGNNEQFF

J gene: TRBJ1-1
D gene: -
V gene: TRBV7-2
clone size: -
CDR3 DNA: TGTGCCAGCAGCTTAGTTCCCCGGAACACTGAAGCTTTCTTT
CDR3 protein: CASSLVPRNTEAFF

J gene: TRBJ2-7
D gene: -
V gene: TRBV21-1
clone size: -
CDR3 DNA: TGTGCCAGCAGCAAAGTGACTAGGCACGAGCAGTACTTC
CDR3 protein: CASSKVTRHEQYF

J gene: TRBJ2-7
D gene: -
V gene: TRBV6-5
clone size: few
CDR3 DNA: TGTGCCAGCAGTTACGAGGCCTACGAGCAGTACTTC
CDR3 protein: CASSYEAYEQYF

J gene: TRBJ1-2
D gene: -
V gene: TRBV11-3
clone size: -
CDR3 DNA: TGTGCCAGCAGCTTGAGAGACGGGAACTTAAACTATGGCTACACCTTC
CDR3 protein: CASSLRDGNLNYGYTF

J gene: TRBJ2-1
D gene: TRBD2
V gene: TRBV6-5
clone size: -
CDR3 DNA: TGTGCCAGCAGCCGTAGCGGGAGTAACAATGAGCAGTTCTTC
CDR3 protein: CASSRSGSNNEQFF

J gene: TRBJ1-2
D gene: -
V gene: TRBV27
clone size: -
CDR3 DNA: TGTGCCAGCAGTTTAACAGCCTATTATGGCTACACCTTC
CDR3 protein: CASSLTAYYGYTF

J gene: TRBJ2-7
D gene: TRBD1
V gene: TRBV9
clone size: -
CDR3 DNA: TGTGCCAGCAGCGCCTGGACAGGGGTGGAGGAGCAGTACTTC
CDR3 protein: CASSAWTGVEEQYF

J gene: TRBJ1-1
D gene: TRBD1
V gene: TRBV7-9
clone size: -
CDR3 DNA: TGTGCCAGCAGCTCTTCCGGGACAGGGACAACTGAAGCTTTCTTT
CDR3 protein: CASSSSGTGTTEAFF

J gene: TRBJ1-2
D gene: -
V gene: TRBV20-1
clone size: -
CDR3 DNA: TGCAGTGCTAGTTCTATTGGGACAATAGCTAACTATGGCTACACCTTC
CDR3 protein: CSASSIGTIANYGYTF

J gene: TRBJ2-5
D gene: TRBD1
V gene: TRBV29-1
clone size: -
CDR3 DNA: TGCAGCGTTGAGGGGCACCGGACAGGCCCGACGGACCAGTACTTC
CDR3 protein: CSVEGHRTGPTDQYF

J gene: TRBJ1-3
D gene: TRBD1
V gene: TRBV18
clone size: -
CDR3 DNA: TGTGCCAGCACTCCTCGGGACAGCTCTGGAAACACCATATATTTT
CDR3 protein: CASTPRDSSGNTIYF